Below, one T cell receptor beta chain is given with its context. Its target is not known. The entry originates in a study of circulating and synovial CD4+ cells in juvenile arthritis. General observations from the study: The pathogenic-like versus bulk T cell difference escaped Vbeta family analysis.

CDR1 and CDR2 (germline): SGHRS, YFSETQ. Trimming stripped 0 bases from V and 5 bases from J, with 14 bases between. The CDR3 is 15 residues long. Using immunoSEQ multiplex PCR, the repertoire was profiled, and TCRdb retains in-frame clones only, with some absent. The sample lists under 35,000 clones, around 95% occurring once. The source material was CD4+ T cells from blood. This receptor was taken from a human donor with juvenile idiopathic arthritis. The chain links TRBV5-1 to TRBJ2-5; D remains ambiguous. In DNA, the CDR3 is TGCGCCAGCAGCTTGGTCGGCTACTTGGAGGAGACCCAGTACTTC. Protein product: CASSLVGYLEETQYF. Using reference TRBV5-1 and TRBJ2-5 for the parts outside the CDR3, the full variable domain is KAGVTQTPRYLIKTRGQQVTLSCSPISGHRSVSWYQQTPGQGLQFLFEYFSETQRNKGNFPGRFSGRQFSNSRSEMNVSTLELGDSALYLCASSLVGYLEETQYFGPGTRLLVL.